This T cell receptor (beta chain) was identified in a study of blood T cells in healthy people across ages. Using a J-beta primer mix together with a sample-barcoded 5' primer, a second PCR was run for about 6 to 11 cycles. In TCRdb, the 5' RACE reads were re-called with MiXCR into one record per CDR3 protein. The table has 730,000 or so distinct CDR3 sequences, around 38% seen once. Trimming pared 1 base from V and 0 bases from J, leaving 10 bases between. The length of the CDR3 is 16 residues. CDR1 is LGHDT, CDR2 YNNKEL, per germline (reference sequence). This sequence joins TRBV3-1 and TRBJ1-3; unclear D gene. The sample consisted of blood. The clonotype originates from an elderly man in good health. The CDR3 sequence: CASSQVGVSSGNTIYF. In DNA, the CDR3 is TGTGCCAGCAGCCAAGTGGGCGTCAGCTCTGGAAACACCATATATTTT.